This T cell receptor beta chain stems from a study of blood T cell repertoires in COVID-19. Study-level information: Researchers got acute and convalescent COVID-19 samples from the United States, Italy and Spain. The analysed material was cDNA or gDNA that came from T cells, B-cell-depleted T cells, or PBMCs.

Study processing details: How many nucleated cells were present was estimated from reference gene primer amplification. The data were produced by immunoSEQ multiplex PCR, yet TCRdb's version contains in-frame clones alone and is incomplete. D and trimming were read from the DNA, whereas the V and J calls and clone size are those reported in that table. There are around 200,000 clones in the sample; approximately 86% occur only once, and 2.5% to 3.5% lies in the top ten. Trimming took off 7 bases at V and 2 bases at J, with 15 bases between the two ends. The CDR3 spans 14 residues. CDR1 is MNHEY, CDR2 SMNVEV, per germline (reference sequence).

The TCR comes from a man in his forties with active or convalescent COVID-19. The source material was peripheral blood. V and J are TRBV27 and TRBJ2-7; TRBD2 might be the D (6 bases). The CDR3 here is CASMGGDGPYEQYF. CDR3 DNA sequence: TGTGCCAGCATGGGAGGAGACGGACCCTACGAGCAGTACTTC.